Described below is a single T cell receptor (beta chain) sequence and its context. The antigen is undetermined. At sampling all donors were nominally healthy, likely with unrecorded immune exposures. This record comes from a study of cytomegalovirus exposure and HLA in healthy donors. Study-wide results and limits: No immune exposure information besides CMV serostatus was available.

CDR3 size: 14 residues. Per germline, CDR1 MNHEY and CDR2 SMNVEV (reference sequence). The J segment lost 3 bases and the V segment lost 3 bases, leaving 3 bases of the junction unmatched. The study ran its PCR with 60 Vbeta and 13 Jbeta primers. Profiling relied on immunoSEQ multiplex PCR, and the TCRdb table lists in-frame clones only, not all of them. The sample lists 120,000 or so clones, around 65% occurring once. Sequencing input: PBMCs. J is TRBJ2-7 and V is TRBV27, with 9 bases lining up with TRBD1. This sequence originates from a man between 18 and 29 years old in good health and CMV-seronegative. CDR3 loop: CASSLGQGVYEQYF. CDR3 nucleotide sequence: TGTGCCAGCAGTTTGGGACAGGGTGTCTACGAGCAGTACTTC.